These T cell receptor beta chains were read from a single sample in a study of beta chain features in type 1 diabetes. Repertoires were generated with immunoSEQ multiplex PCR, while TCRdb's copy carries only in-frame clones and drops some. Of about 110,000 clones listed, roughly 43% are singletons. Sequenced: stem cell memory CD4+ T cells from blood. The origin of the receptors is a woman between 18 and 29 years old in good health. CDR3s include the opening cysteine and the closing phenylalanine or tryptophan.

j_gene,v_gene,CDR3aa
TRBJ2-5,TRBV15,CATSRGGTGLRYF
TRBJ2-1,TRBV20-1,CSASPYEQFF
TRBJ2-5,TRBV18,CASSPLRGAQETQYF
TRBJ2-1,TRBV28,CASRSVGGTRLGEQFF
TRBJ2-2,TRBV25-1,CASTARGLLNGELFF
TRBJ1-1,TRBV27,CASSAQGRNTEAFF
TRBJ2-1,TRBV19,CASSKGTSGHNEQFF
TRBJ1-1,TRBV2,CASSESLFSVNTEAFF
TRBJ1-1,TRBV29-1,CSVARGTEAFF
TRBJ2-3,TRBV29-1,CSVKFLAGRTDTQYF
TRBJ2-3,TRBV18,CASSPVSGRSTDAQYF
TRBJ1-4,TRBV4-1,CASSHAGGNEKLFF
TRBJ1-1,TRBV7-3,CASSRDRDTEAFF
TRBJ1-1,TRBV7-2,CASSLLTYMNTEAFF
TRBJ1-1,TRBV15,CATSSTVTFEAFF
TRBJ2-2,TRBV4-3,CASSQDLRGQGVTGELFF
TRBJ2-6,TRBV4-2,CASSQDRESSGANVLTF
TRBJ2-3,TRBV18,CASSPPGADTQYF
TRBJ1-4,TRBV19,CASRGSNEKLFF
TRBJ2-7,TRBV6-1,CASSEVGSAYEQYF
TRBJ2-1,TRBV9,CASSSWGLPYNEQFF
TRBJ1-1,TRBV7-9,CASSTSTGANTEAFF
TRBJ2-4,TRBV5-6,CASRDRGLSKNIQYF
TRBJ2-7,TRBV19,CASTQGNEQYF
TRBJ1-2,TRBV5-1,CASSLESYGYTF
TRBJ2-3,TRBV23-1,CASSTPYGTDTQYF
TRBJ1-1,TRBV30,CACGPGGLEAFF
TRBJ2-7,TRBV29-1,CSVEEGGTGNHEQYF
TRBJ1-4,TRBV14,CASSLTGGREKLFF
TRBJ2-5,TRBV4-1,CASSLRGGTSGNVQETQYF
TRBJ2-2,TRBV14,CASRPRTGSTGELFF
TRBJ2-1,TRBV7-2,CASSGPGTSGRWGDNEQFF
TRBJ1-5,TRBV19,CASSTQVNQPQHF
TRBJ1-1,TRBV29-1,CSGRNGQAIEAFF
TRBJ1-1,TRBV29-1,CSVEDRAEAFF
TRBJ1-1,TRBV6-5,CASSETEVMNTEAFF
TRBJ1-2,TRBV27,CASSSPATGKDGYTF
TRBJ1-2,TRBV7-8,CASSIGTGGYKGYTF
TRBJ2-1,TRBV11-3,CASSSGLAGTREQFF
TRBJ1-4,TRBV30,CAWSLSGAAGEKLFF